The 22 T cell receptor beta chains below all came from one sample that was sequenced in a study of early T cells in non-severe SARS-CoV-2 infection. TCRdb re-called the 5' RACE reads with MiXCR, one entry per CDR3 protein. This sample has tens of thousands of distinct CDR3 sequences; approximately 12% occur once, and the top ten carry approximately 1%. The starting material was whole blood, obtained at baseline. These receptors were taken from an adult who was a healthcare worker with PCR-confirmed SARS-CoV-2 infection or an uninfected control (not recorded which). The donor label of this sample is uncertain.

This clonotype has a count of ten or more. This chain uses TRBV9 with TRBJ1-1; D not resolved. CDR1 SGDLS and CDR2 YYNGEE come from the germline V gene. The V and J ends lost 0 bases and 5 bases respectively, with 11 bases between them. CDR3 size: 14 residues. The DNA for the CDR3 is TGTGCCAGCAGCGTAGCAGGTTGGACTACTGAAGCTTTCTTT. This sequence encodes CASSVAGWTTEAFF.

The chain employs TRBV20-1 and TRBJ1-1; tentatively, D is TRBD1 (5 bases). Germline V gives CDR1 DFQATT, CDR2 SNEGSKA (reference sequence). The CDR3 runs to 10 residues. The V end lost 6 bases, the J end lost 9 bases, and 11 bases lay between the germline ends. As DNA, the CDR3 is TGCAGTGCCACCCAGGACAAAGCTTTCTTT. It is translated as CSATQDKAFF.

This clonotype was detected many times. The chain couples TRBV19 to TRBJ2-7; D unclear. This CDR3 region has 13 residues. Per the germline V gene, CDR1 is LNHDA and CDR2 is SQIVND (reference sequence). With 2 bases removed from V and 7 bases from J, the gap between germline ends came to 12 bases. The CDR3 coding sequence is TGTGCCAGTAGTATATCGGCACACTCGGAGCAGTACGTC. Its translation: CASSISAHSEQYV.

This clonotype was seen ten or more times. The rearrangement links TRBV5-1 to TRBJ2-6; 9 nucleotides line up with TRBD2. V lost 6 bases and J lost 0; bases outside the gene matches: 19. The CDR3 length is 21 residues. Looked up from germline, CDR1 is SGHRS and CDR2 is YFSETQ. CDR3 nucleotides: TGCGCCAGCACCTCCCCGACAGGTACCTTAGCGGGGGACTCTGGGGCCAACGTCCTGACTTTC. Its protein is CASTSPTGTLAGDSGANVLTF.

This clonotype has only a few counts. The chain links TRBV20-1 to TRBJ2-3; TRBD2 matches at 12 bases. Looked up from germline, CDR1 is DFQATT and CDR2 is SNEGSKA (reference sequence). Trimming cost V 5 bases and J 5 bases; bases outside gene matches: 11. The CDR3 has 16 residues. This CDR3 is CSAPSRLAGAQDTQYF. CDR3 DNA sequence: TGCAGTGCTCCCTCCCGACTAGCGGGGGCCCAAGATACGCAGTATTTT.

The CDR3 spells CSARRDGSSYNSPLHF. In DNA form, the CDR3 reads TGCAGTGCTAGAAGAGACGGTAGCTCCTATAATTCACCCCTCCACTTT. The rearrangement links TRBV20-1 to TRBJ1-6; D ambiguous. CDR3 length: 16 residues. The ends were cut back, 2 bases at V and 0 bases at J, with 11 bases in the middle. The germline V gene encodes CDR1 DFQATT and CDR2 SNEGSKA (reference sequence).

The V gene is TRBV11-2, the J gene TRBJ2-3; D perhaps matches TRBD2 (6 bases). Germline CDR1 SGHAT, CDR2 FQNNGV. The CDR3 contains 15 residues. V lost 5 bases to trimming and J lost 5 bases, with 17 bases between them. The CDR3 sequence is CASSPRLGREDTQYF. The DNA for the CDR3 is TGTGCCAGCAGCCCCAGACTAGGGAGAGAAGATACGCAGTATTTT. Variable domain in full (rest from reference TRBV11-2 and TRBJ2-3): EAGVAQSPRYKIIEKRQSVAFWCNPISGHATLYWYQQILGQGPKLLIQFQNNGVVDDSQLPKDRFSAERLKGVDSTLKIQPAKLEDSAVYLCASSPRLGREDTQYFGPGTRLTVL.

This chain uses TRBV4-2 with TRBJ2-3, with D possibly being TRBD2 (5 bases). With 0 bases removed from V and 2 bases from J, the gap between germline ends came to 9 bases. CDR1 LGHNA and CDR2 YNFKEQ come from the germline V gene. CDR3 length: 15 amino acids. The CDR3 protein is CASSQDGLATDTQYF. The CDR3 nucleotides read TGTGCCAGCAGCCAAGATGGGCTAGCCACAGATACGCAGTATTTT.

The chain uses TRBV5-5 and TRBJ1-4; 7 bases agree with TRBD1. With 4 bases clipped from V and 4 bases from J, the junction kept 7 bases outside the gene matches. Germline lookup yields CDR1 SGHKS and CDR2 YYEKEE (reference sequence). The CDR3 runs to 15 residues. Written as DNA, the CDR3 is TGTGCCAGCAGCCCAAGGACAGGAGATAATGAAAAACTGTTTTTT. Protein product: CASSPRTGDNEKLFF.

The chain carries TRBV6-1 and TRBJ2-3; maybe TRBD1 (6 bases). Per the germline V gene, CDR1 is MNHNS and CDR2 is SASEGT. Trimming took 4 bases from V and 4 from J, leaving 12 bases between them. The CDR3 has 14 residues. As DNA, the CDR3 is TGTGCCAGCAGTGCAAACAGGGCTTCAGATACGCAGTATTTT. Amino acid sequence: CASSANRASDTQYF.

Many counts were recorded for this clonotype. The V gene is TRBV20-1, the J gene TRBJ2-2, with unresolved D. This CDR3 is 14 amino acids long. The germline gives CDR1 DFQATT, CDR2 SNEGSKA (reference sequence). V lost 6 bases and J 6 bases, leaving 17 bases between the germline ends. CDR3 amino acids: CSARRFSGPGELFF. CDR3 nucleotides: TGCAGTGCCCGCCGCTTCTCGGGCCCCGGGGAGCTGTTTTTT.

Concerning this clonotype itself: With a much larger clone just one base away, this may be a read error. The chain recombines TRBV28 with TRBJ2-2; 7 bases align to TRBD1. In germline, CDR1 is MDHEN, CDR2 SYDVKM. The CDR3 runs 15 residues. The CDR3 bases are TGTGCCACCATATTGACAGGGAAGAACACCGGGGAGCCGTTTTTT. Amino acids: CATILTGKNTGEPFF. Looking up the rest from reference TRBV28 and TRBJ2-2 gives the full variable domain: DVKVTQSSRYLVKRTGEKVFLECVQDMDHENMFWYRQDPGLGLRLIYFSYDVKMKEKGDIPEGYSVSREKKERFSLILESASTNQTSMYLCATILTGKNTGEPFFGEGSRLTVL.

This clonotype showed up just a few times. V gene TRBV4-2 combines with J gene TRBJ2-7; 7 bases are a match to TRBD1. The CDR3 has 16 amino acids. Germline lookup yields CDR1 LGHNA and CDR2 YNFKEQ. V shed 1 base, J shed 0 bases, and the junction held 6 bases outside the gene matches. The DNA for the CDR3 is TGTGCCAGCAGCCAAGTTAGGGGGCCCTTCTCCTACGAGCAGTACGTC. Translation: CASSQVRGPFSYEQYV.

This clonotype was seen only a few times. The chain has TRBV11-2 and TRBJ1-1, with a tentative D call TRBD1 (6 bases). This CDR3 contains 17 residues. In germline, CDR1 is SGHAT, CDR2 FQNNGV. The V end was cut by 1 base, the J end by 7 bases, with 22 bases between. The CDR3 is CASSLVLQGGIQGEAFF. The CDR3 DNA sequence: TGTGCCAGCAGCTTAGTTTTACAGGGAGGAATTCAGGGTGAAGCTTTCTTT.

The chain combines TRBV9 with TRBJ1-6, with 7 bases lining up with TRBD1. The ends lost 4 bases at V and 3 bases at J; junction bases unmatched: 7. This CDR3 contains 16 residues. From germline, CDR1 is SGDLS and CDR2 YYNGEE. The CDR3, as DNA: TGTGCCAGCAGCCAGGGGGTGATCCACTATAATTCACCCCTCCACTTT. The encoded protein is CASSQGVIHYNSPLHF.

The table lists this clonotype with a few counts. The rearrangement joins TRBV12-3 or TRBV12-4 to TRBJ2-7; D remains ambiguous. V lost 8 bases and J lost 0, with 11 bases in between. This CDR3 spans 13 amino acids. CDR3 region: CASCSSSSYEQYV. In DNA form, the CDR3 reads TGTGCCAGCTGCAGCTCAAGCTCCTACGAGCAGTACGTC.

CDR3 coding DNA: TGTGCCAGCAGCGGGCGACTAGCGGGATTAACAGATACGCAGTATTTT. Translation: CASSGRLAGLTDTQYF. This sequence joins TRBV7-2 and TRBJ2-3; 11 positions agree with TRBD2. The CDR3 is made up of 16 amino acids. V gave up 5 bases and J gave up 3 bases; unmatched junction bases: 7. The V gene's germline CDR1 is SGHTA and CDR2 FQGNSA.

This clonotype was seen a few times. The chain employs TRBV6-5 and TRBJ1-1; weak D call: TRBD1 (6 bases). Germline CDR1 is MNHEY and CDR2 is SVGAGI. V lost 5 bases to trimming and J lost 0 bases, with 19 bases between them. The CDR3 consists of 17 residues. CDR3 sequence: CASSREAGQPMNTEAFF. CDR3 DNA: TGTGCCAGCAGTCGCGAGGCTGGACAGCCCATGAACACTGAAGCTTTCTTT.

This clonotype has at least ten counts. The CDR3: CASKSQGIVQETQYF. Here the CDR3 DNA reads TGTGCCAGCAAATCGCAGGGCATAGTCCAAGAGACCCAGTACTTC. The V gene is TRBV2, the J gene TRBJ2-5; a possible D gene is TRBD1 (5 bases). The CDR3 sequence is 15 residues long. The V and J ends lost 7 bases and 1 base respectively, with 16 bases between them. In germline, CDR1 is SNHLY, CDR2 FYNNEI.

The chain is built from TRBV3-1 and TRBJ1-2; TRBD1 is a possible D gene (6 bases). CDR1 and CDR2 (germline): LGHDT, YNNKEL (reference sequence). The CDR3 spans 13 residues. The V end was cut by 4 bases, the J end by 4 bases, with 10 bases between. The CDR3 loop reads CASSLTGTYGYTF. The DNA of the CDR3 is TGTGCCAGCAGCCTAACAGGGACCTATGGCTACACCTTC.

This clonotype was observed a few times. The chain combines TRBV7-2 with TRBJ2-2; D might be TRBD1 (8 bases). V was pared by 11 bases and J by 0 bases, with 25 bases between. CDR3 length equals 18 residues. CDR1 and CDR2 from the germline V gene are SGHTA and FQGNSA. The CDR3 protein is CAGSPAGRQGPNTGELFF. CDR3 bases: TGTGCCGGATCACCAGCGGGGCGACAGGGGCCGAACACCGGGGAGCTGTTTTTT. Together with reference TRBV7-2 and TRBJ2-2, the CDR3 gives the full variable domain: GAGVSQSPSNKVTEKGKDVELRCDPISGHTALYWYRQSLGQGLEFLIYFQGNSAPDKSGLPSDRFSAERTGGSVSTLTIQRTQQEDSAVYLCAGSPAGRQGPNTGELFFGEGSRLTVL.

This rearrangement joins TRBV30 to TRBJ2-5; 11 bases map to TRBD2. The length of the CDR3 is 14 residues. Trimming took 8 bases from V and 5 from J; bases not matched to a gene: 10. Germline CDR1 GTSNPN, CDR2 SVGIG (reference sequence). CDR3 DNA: TGTGCCGGAACGGGACTAGCGGAGGGGGAGACCCAGTACTTC. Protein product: CAGTGLAEGETQYF.